Following are 32 T cell receptor beta chains from one sample sequenced in a study of cytomegalovirus exposure and HLA in healthy donors. The PCR employed 60 Vbeta primers together with 13 Jbeta primers. The method was immunoSEQ multiplex PCR; TCRdb's version includes in-frame clones alone and lacks a portion of them. Of about 190,000 clones listed, around 80% are singletons. Sequencing used PBMCs. Every receptor here comes from a young woman in good health and CMV-seropositive.

The V call is TRBV10-3, the J call TRBJ1-1, with D unresolved. Trimming took 5 bases from V and 0 from J, leaving 16 bases between them. This CDR3 spans 16 amino acids. Germline V gives CDR1 ENHRY, CDR2 SYGVKD. Here the CDR3 DNA reads TGTGCCATCAGTCCCTCCCGGGAGAGAATGAACACTGAAGCTTTCTTT. Amino acid sequence: CAISPSRERMNTEAFF.

The genes are TRBV6-1 and TRBJ2-1; a weak D match, TRBD2 (7 bases). The CDR3 runs 13 residues. V was pared by 7 bases and J by 8 bases, with 15 bases between. Germline lookup yields CDR1 MNHNS and CDR2 SASEGT. The CDR3 DNA follows: TGTGCCAGCACGGCGGGGGCGGGGGATGAGCAGTTCTTC. Its translation is CASTAGAGDEQFF.

The genes are TRBV6-1 and TRBJ1-2; possible D gene TRBD1, 6 bases. This CDR3 is built from 15 residues. Germline V gene sequence: CDR1 MNHNS, CDR2 SASEGT. The V gene lost 3 bases and the J gene lost 3 bases, with 14 bases spanning the gap. The CDR3 loop reads CASSEGTGFDYGYTF. DNA for the CDR3: TGTGCCAGCAGTGAGGGAACAGGGTTTGACTATGGCTACACCTTC.

The rearrangement uses TRBV5-5 and TRBJ1-6; weak D call: TRBD1 (6 bases). From germline, CDR1 is SGHKS and CDR2 YYEKEE (reference sequence). V dropped 3 bases and J dropped 3 bases, with 22 bases sitting between them. The CDR3 consists of 19 residues. CDR3 amino acids: CASSSRDTTISFYNSPLHF. CDR3 coding DNA: TGTGCCAGCAGCTCCCGGGACACTACCATCAGTTTCTATAATTCACCCCTCCACTTT.

For this clone: The junction departs from the called germline gene at one end, perhaps through a read error. J is TRBJ2-7 and V is TRBV7-9, with 8 nucleotides matching TRBD1. Looked up from germline, CDR1 is SEHNR and CDR2 is FQNEAQ (reference sequence). CDR3 size: 13 residues. DNA of the CDR3: TGTTCCAGCAGCCAGACAGGGGACAGCGAGCAGTACTTC. The encoded protein is CSSSQTGDSEQYF.

This chain links TRBV7-9 with TRBJ2-5; possibly TRBD1 for D (5 bases). Trimming removed 1 base from V and 5 bases from J, with 11 bases in between. CDR3 length equals 14 residues. Germline V gene sequence: CDR1 SEHNR, CDR2 FQNEAQ (reference sequence). The DNA for the CDR3 is TGTGCCAGCAGCTTAGTAGACAGTTTGGAGACCCAGTACTTC. Translated: CASSLVDSLETQYF. Variable domain in full (rest from reference TRBV7-9 and TRBJ2-5): DTGVSQNPRHKITKRGQNVTFRCDPISEHNRLYWYRQTLGQGPEFLTYFQNEAQLEKSRLLSDRFSAERPKGSFSTLEIQRTEQGDSAMYLCASSLVDSLETQYFGPGTRLLVL.

This clone was observed a few times. V is TRBV14 and J is TRBJ1-2; D might be TRBD1 (6 bases). The CDR3 totals 19 residues. From germline, CDR1 is SGHDN and CDR2 FVKESK. Deletions cut 4 bases from V and 6 bases from J, with 30 bases between. The CDR3 is CASSLYVESPKTGWNGYTF. CDR3 DNA: TGTGCCAGCAGCCTCTATGTTGAAAGTCCGAAGACAGGTTGGAATGGCTACACCTTC.

J is TRBJ2-1 and V is TRBV6-5; 7 bases match TRBD1. V was clipped by 6 bases and J by 9 bases; unmatched bases: 11. Per germline, CDR1 MNHEY and CDR2 SVGAGI. This CDR3 region has 14 residues. CDR3 residues: CASSWSRDRVEQFF. CDR3 coding DNA: TGTGCCAGCAGCTGGTCCCGAGACAGGGTTGAGCAGTTCTTC.

The chain couples TRBV18 to TRBJ1-1; a possible D gene is TRBD1 (6 bases). The length of the CDR3 is 13 residues. Germline values: CDR1 KGHSH, CDR2 LQKENI. V lost 6 bases and J 1 base, leaving 9 bases between the germline ends. CDR3 residues: CASSRQANTEAFF. The CDR3 region has the DNA TGTGCCAGCTCTCGACAGGCGAACACTGAAGCTTTCTTT.

This chain joins TRBV21-1 and TRBJ1-6; the table's TRBD1 call for D was not verified on the DNA. TRBV21-1 is assigned pseudogene status. There are 16 residues in the CDR3. This chain's CDR3 is CASSSRDRALDSPLHF. CDR3 in DNA: TGTGCCAGCAGCAGCCGGGACAGGGCCTTGGATTCACCCCTCCACTTT.

The chain uses TRBV14 and TRBJ1-1; no firm D call. The CDR3 consists of 14 residues. The germline CDR1 and CDR2 sequences are SGHDN and FVKESK. V was cut by 3 bases and J by 4 bases, with 12 bases left in between. In DNA, the CDR3 is TGTGCCAGCAGCCACGCGGGTTACGGCACTGAAGCTTTCTTT. Translating gives CASSHAGYGTEAFF.

This chain connects TRBV27 to TRBJ1-2; tentative D call: TRBD1 (6 bases). Trimming left V 8 bases short and J 7 bases short, with 26 bases between. The germline V gene has CDR1 MNHEY and CDR2 SMNVEV (reference sequence). The CDR3 is 16 residues long. CDR3 sequence reads: CASRGPHTGQVGGYTF. CDR3 bases: TGTGCCAGCCGGGGCCCCCATACAGGGCAAGTGGGTGGCTACACCTTC.

V gene TRBV2 combines with J gene TRBJ1-4; the match to TRBD1 covers 8 bases. This CDR3 is built from 13 residues. Germline V gives CDR1 SNHLY, CDR2 FYNNEI. After removal of 10 bases from V and 6 bases from J, the junction contained 7 bases not matched to a gene. The CDR3 protein is CATATGVDEKLFF. CDR3 nucleotides: TGTGCCACTGCGACAGGGGTCGATGAAAAACTGTTTTTT. Supplemented by reference TRBV2 and TRBJ1-4, the full variable domain reads EPEVTQTPSHQVTQMGQEVILRCVPISNHLYFYWYRQILGQKVEFLVSFYNNEISEKSEIFDDQFSVERPDGSNFTLKIRSTKLEDSAMYFCATATGVDEKLFFGSGTQLSVL.

The chain carries TRBV4-1 and TRBJ1-4; D might be TRBD1 (5 bases). V lost 3 bases, J lost 0 bases, and 11 bases lay in between. This CDR3 has 16 residues. The germline CDR1 and CDR2 sequences are MGHRA and YSYEKL. The CDR3 here is CASSHGLGATNEKLFF. As DNA, the CDR3 is TGCGCCAGCAGCCATGGTTTAGGGGCAACTAATGAAAAACTGTTTTTT.

The CDR3 protein is CASSQKPGTAGKETQYF. Written as DNA, the CDR3 is TGCGCCAGCAGCCAAAAGCCCGGGACAGCAGGGAAAGAGACCCAGTACTTC. The chain couples TRBV4-1 to TRBJ2-5; 7 bases are shared with TRBD1. The CDR3 extends over 17 amino acids. Germline V CDR1 and CDR2: MGHRA, YSYEKL. After removal of 2 bases from V and 3 bases from J, the junction contained 12 bases not matched to a gene.

J is TRBJ1-6 and V is TRBV7-9; TRBD1 matches at 8 bases. Germline trimming cut 5 bases from V and 5 bases from J; bases unmatched to any gene: 5. CDR3 length equals 15 residues. The germline CDR1 and CDR2 sequences are SEHNR and FQNEAQ (reference sequence). This CDR3 is CASSPWDRNNSPLHF. In DNA form, the CDR3 reads TGTGCCAGCAGCCCTTGGGACAGGAATAATTCACCCCTCCACTTT.

The rearrangement links TRBV5-4 to TRBJ2-3, with 11 bases that match TRBD1. The ends lost 4 bases at V and 3 bases at J; junction bases unmatched: 4. Germline loops: CDR1 SGHNT, CDR2 YYREEE (reference sequence). This CDR3 is built from 15 residues. CDR3 DNA: TGTGCCAGCAGCACCGGACAGGGGGCAACAGATACGCAGTATTTT. This encodes CASSTGQGATDTQYF.

This clone was counted between two and nine times. The V and J genes are TRBV20-1 and TRBJ1-2; D call uncertain. Germline assignment: CDR1 DFQATT and CDR2 SNEGSKA (reference sequence). V shed 6 bases and J shed 2 bases, with 7 bases lying between them. The CDR3 runs 11 residues. The CDR3 sequence: CSALANYGYTF. In DNA, the CDR3 is TGCAGTGCACTAGCGAACTATGGCTACACCTTC.

This chain joins TRBV4-1 and TRBJ2-1; TRBD1 matches at 8 bases. CDR1 MGHRA and CDR2 YSYEKL come from the germline V gene. V lost 2 bases, J lost 5 bases, and 8 bases stayed unmatched. The CDR3 is 16 amino acids. The CDR3 DNA sequence: TGCGCCAGCAGCCAACAGGGGGCGCCTTCTAACAATGAGCAGTTCTTC. Residues: CASSQQGAPSNNEQFF.

The rearrangement links TRBV9 to TRBJ1-2; no firm D call. There are 14 residues in the CDR3. With 5 bases removed from V and 4 bases from J, the gap between germline ends came to 15 bases. CDR1 SGDLS and CDR2 YYNGEE come from the germline V gene. Here the CDR3 reads CASSQAPTVYGYTF. CDR3 DNA sequence: TGTGCCAGCAGTCAGGCCCCCACAGTCTATGGCTACACCTTC.

This chain joins TRBV5-1 and TRBJ1-1, with D perhaps TRBD1 (6 bases). Germline loops: CDR1 SGHRS, CDR2 YFSETQ. This CDR3 contains 16 residues. The V gene lost 4 bases and the J gene lost 4 bases, with 20 bases spanning the gap. The CDR3 here is CASSLLEGGPATEAFF. The CDR3 DNA reads TGCGCCAGCAGCCTCCTGGAGGGGGGGCCCGCCACTGAAGCTTTCTTT.

This clone was counted a few times. The V gene is TRBV9, the J gene TRBJ1-1, with D unresolved. The V gene's germline CDR1 is SGDLS and CDR2 YYNGEE. This CDR3 contains 13 residues. V shed 4 bases and J shed 4 bases, with 11 bases lying between them. CDR3 sequence (DNA): TGTGCCAGCAGCCTTAGCCCCACCACTGAAGCTTTCTTT. Translating gives CASSLSPTTEAFF.

The chain recombines TRBV7-6 with TRBJ2-1, with 14 bases fitting TRBD2. Per the germline V gene, CDR1 is SGHVS and CDR2 is FNYEAQ. V dropped 5 bases and J dropped 3; count of bases not matched to a gene: 9. This CDR3 region has 18 residues. The CDR3, as DNA: TGTGCCAGCAGCGATCGACTAGCGGGGGGGCGTAACTACAATGAGCAGTTCTTC. Amino acid sequence: CASSDRLAGGRNYNEQFF.

The CDR3 region has the DNA TGCGCCAGCAGCTTGGCCCAGGGAAGCGCAGATACGCAGTATTTT. It codes for CASSLAQGSADTQYF. The rearrangement joins TRBV5-1 to TRBJ2-3; D may be TRBD1 (5 bases). The CDR3 totals 15 residues. V lost 0 bases and J 4 bases, leaving 12 bases between the germline ends. From germline, CDR1 is SGHRS and CDR2 YFSETQ.

The genes are TRBV7-9 and TRBJ1-1; 7 nucleotides match TRBD1. Germline V gene lookup returns CDR1 SEHNR and CDR2 FQNEAQ (reference sequence). The CDR3 totals 14 residues. With V trimmed by 5 bases and J by 1 base, 4 bases remained unmatched. The CDR3 region has the DNA TGTGCCAGCAGCAAAGGACAGGCGAACACTGAAGCTTTCTTT. Translated: CASSKGQANTEAFF.

This sequence joins TRBV21-1 and TRBJ2-4; the table names TRBD2, a call not compared with the DNA. TRBV21-1 is a documented pseudogene. The CDR3 covers 16 residues. CDR3 DNA sequence: TGTGCCAGCAATCCAAGAGGGGGGGCCGACAAAAACATTCAGTACTTC. This codes for CASNPRGGADKNIQYF.

This chain joins TRBV9 and TRBJ2-7, with 7 positions matching TRBD1. Looked up from germline, CDR1 is SGDLS and CDR2 is YYNGEE. With 3 bases clipped from V and 2 bases from J, the junction kept 2 bases outside the gene matches. This CDR3 is built from 13 residues. For the CDR3, the DNA is TGTGCCAGCAGCGAAGGACAGGCCTACGAGCAGTACTTC. Amino acid sequence: CASSEGQAYEQYF.

This chain links TRBV9 with TRBJ1-2; tentative D call: TRBD1 (5 bases). V lost 7 bases to trimming and J lost 1 base, with 5 bases between them. CDR1 and CDR2 (germline): SGDLS, YYNGEE. The CDR3 is made up of 11 amino acids. The CDR3 protein is CASDSNYGYTF. CDR3 nucleotide sequence: TGTGCCAGCGACAGTAACTATGGCTACACCTTC.

The J gene is TRBJ2-3, the V gene TRBV2, with D hard to call. The CDR3 runs 15 residues. V lost 6 bases and J 2 bases, leaving 15 bases between the germline ends. From germline, CDR1 is SNHLY and CDR2 FYNNEI. CDR3 residues: CASSPQVTTTDTQYF. DNA of the CDR3: TGTGCCAGCAGCCCCCAGGTTACGACCACAGATACGCAGTATTTT.

V and J are TRBV4-1 and TRBJ2-4; 8 nucleotides line up with TRBD2. Germline CDR1 and CDR2: MGHRA and YSYEKL. The CDR3 contains 22 residues. V lost 1 base, J lost 1 base, and 21 bases stayed unmatched. CDR3 sequence reads: CASSQVGGGLSGGIAAKNIQYF. CDR3 DNA sequence: TGCGCCAGCAGCCAAGTAGGAGGGGGGCTGTCGGGGGGGATTGCGGCCAAAAACATTCAGTACTTC.

V gene TRBV7-8 combines with J gene TRBJ2-1; 7 positions match TRBD2. CDR1 is SGHVS, CDR2 FQNEAQ, per germline. CDR3 length: 12 amino acids. The V gene end was trimmed by 1 base and the J gene end by 16 bases; junction bases not matched to a gene: 7. The CDR3 sequence: CASSLEGRVGFF. CDR3 sequence (DNA): TGTGCCAGCAGCTTAGAAGGGAGGGTCGGCTTCTTC.

The chain combines TRBV2 with TRBJ2-2; TRBD1 might be the D (5 bases). CDR1 SNHLY and CDR2 FYNNEI come from the germline V gene. This CDR3 comprises 14 residues. V shed 3 bases and J shed 2 bases, with 7 bases lying between them. Here the CDR3 DNA reads TGTGCCAGCAGTGAGTGGACAAACACCGGGGAGCTGTTTTTT. Its protein product is CASSEWTNTGELFF.